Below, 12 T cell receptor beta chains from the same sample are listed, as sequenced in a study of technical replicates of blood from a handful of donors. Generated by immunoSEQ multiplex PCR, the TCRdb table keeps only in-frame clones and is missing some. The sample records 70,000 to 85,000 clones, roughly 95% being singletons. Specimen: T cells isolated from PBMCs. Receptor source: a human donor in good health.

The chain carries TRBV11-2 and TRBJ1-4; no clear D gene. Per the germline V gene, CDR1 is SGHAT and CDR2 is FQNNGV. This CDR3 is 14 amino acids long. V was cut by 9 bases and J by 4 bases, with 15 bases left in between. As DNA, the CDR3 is TGTGCCAGTACACCCGGGAACCTTAATGAAAAACTGTTTTTT. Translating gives CASTPGNLNEKLFF.

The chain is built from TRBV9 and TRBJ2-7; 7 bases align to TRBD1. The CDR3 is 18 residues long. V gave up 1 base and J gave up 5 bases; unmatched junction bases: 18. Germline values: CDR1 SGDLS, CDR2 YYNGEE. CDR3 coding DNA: TGTGCCAGCAGCGTATCACTCGAAACCCTGAGAGGGGGCAACGAGCAGTACTTC. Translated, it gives CASSVSLETLRGGNEQYF.

The CDR3 here is CASSLDRAGNTIYF. The CDR3, as DNA: TGTGCCAGCAGCTTGGACAGGGCCGGAAACACCATATATTTT. The chain carries TRBV7-9 and TRBJ1-3, with 8 bases matching TRBD1. V lost 3 bases and J lost 4; bases outside the gene matches: 2. Germline loops: CDR1 SEHNR, CDR2 FQNEAQ (reference sequence). This CDR3 comprises 14 residues.

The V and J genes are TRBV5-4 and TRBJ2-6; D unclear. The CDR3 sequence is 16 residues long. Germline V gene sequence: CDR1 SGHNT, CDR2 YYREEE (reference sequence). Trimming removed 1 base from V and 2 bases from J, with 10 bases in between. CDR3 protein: CASSLSRVTGANVLTF. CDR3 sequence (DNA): TGTGCCAGCAGCTTGAGTCGGGTTACTGGGGCCAACGTCCTGACTTTC.

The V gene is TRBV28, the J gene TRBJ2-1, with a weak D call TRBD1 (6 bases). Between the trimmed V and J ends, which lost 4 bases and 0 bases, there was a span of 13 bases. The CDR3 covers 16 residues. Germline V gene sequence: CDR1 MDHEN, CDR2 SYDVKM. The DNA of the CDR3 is TGTGCCAGCAGTTCCCGTGCCAGGGGCTCCTACAATGAGCAGTTCTTC. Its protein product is CASSSRARGSYNEQFF. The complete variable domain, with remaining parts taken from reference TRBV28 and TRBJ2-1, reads DVKVTQSSRYLVKRTGEKVFLECVQDMDHENMFWYRQDPGLGLRLIYFSYDVKMKEKGDIPEGYSVSREKKERFSLILESASTNQTSMYLCASSSRARGSYNEQFFGPGTRLTVL.

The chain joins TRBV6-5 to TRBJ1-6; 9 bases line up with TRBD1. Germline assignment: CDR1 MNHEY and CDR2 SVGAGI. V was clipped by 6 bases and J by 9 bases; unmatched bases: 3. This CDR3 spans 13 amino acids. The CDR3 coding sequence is TGTGCCAGCAGGGACAGGGGAGTTTCACCCCTCCACTTT. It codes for CASRDRGVSPLHF.

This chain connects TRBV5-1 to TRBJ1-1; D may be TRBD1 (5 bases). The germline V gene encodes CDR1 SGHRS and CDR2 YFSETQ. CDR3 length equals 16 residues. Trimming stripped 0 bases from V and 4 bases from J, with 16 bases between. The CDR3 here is CASSLDPHGGVTEAFF. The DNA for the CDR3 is TGCGCCAGCAGCTTGGACCCCCACGGGGGTGTCACTGAAGCTTTCTTT.

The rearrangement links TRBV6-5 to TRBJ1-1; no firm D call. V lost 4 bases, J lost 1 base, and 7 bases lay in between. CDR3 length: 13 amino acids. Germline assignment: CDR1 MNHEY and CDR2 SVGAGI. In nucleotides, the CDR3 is TGTGCCAGCAGTTTTCACAGGAACACTGAAGCTTTCTTT. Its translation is CASSFHRNTEAFF.

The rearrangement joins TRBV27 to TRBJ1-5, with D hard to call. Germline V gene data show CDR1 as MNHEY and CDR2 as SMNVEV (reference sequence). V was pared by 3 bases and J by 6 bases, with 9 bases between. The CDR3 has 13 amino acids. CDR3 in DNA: TGTGCCAGCAGTTTCGGAGGTAGTCAGCCCCAGCATTTT. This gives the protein CASSFGGSQPQHF.

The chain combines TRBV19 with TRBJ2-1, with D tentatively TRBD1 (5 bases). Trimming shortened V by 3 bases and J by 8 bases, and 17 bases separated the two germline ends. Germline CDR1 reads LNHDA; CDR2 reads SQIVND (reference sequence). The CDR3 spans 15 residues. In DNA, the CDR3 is TGTGCCAGTAGTATTCGGGCAGGGAAAGTTGATGAGCAGTTCTTC. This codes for CASSIRAGKVDEQFF.

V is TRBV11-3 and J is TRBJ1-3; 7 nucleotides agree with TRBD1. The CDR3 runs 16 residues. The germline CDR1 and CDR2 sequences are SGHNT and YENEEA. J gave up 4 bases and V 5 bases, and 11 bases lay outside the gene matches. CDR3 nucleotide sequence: TGTGCCAGCAGCAGAGGGACAGCCTTAGTGGGAAACACCATATATTTT. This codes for CASSRGTALVGNTIYF.

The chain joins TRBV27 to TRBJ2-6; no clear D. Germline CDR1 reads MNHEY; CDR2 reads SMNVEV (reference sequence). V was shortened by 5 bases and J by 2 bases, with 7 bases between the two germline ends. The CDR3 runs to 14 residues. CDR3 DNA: TGTGCCAGCAGTCAGGATCCTGGGGCCAACGTCCTGACTTTC. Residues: CASSQDPGANVLTF.